Listed below are T cell receptor beta chains from one sample, sequenced in a study of early T cells in non-severe SARS-CoV-2 infection. TCRdb itself ran the 5' RACE reads through MiXCR, one entry per CDR3 protein. Of roughly 70,000 distinct CDR3 sequences listed, about 13% were seen once; the top ten hold about 8.3%. Sequenced input: whole blood. The receptors stem from an adult who was a healthcare worker with PCR-confirmed SARS-CoV-2 infection or an uninfected control (not recorded which). CDR3s include the opening cysteine and the closing phenylalanine or tryptophan. A D gene is named only where the DNA matches it firmly. Not all rows give a size; the values are once, few, many and, for expanded clones, a class.

V: TRBV29-1; length: 14; J: TRBJ2-3; D: TRBD2; size: -; DNA: TGCAGCGTTGGGGCGGGAGGGCCGTCAGATACGCAGTATTTT; CDR3: CSVGAGGPSDTQYF
V: TRBV6-2/TRBV6-3; length: 13; J: TRBJ1-2; D: -; size: -; DNA: TGTGCCAGCAGGACAGTGGGCCACTATGGCTACACCTTC; CDR3: CASRTVGHYGYTF
V: TRBV15; length: 15; J: TRBJ1-2; D: TRBD1; size: once; DNA: TGTGCCACCAGCATCCTTGGACAGGATCGCTATGGCTACACCTTC; CDR3: CATSILGQDRYGYTF
V: TRBV27; length: 14; J: TRBJ2-2; D: TRBD1; size: -; DNA: TGTGCCAGCACCCGACAGGGGAGGAACGGGGAGCTGTTTTTT; CDR3: CASTRQGRNGELFF
V: TRBV14; length: 13; J: TRBJ2-7; D: -; size: -; DNA: TGTGCCAGCAGCCTCCACCCAGGCGGCGCGCAGTACTTC; CDR3: CASSLHPGGAQYF
V: TRBV3-1; length: 11; J: TRBJ2-7; D: -; size: -; DNA: TGTGCCAGCAGCCAAGACCACGAGCAGTACTTC; CDR3: CASSQDHEQYF
V: TRBV5-1; length: 13; J: TRBJ2-4; D: -; size: many; DNA: TGCGCCAGCAGCACCTTTGACGGACACGCACAGTACTTC; CDR3: CASSTFDGHAQYF
V: TRBV7-2; length: 15; J: TRBJ1-3; D: -; size: -; DNA: TGTGCCAGCAGCACCACCGGACAGCCTGGAAACACCATATATTTT; CDR3: CASSTTGQPGNTIYF
V: TRBV5-1; length: 15; J: TRBJ2-2; D: -; size: many; DNA: TGCGCCAGCAGCTTGGCACCCACGGAGGCCGGGGAGCTGTTTTTT; CDR3: CASSLAPTEAGELFF
V: TRBV11-2; length: 16; J: TRBJ2-5; D: TRBD2; size: many; DNA: TGTGCCAGCAGTGGAGGCACTAGCGGGAGCGGGGAGACCCAGTACTTC; CDR3: CASSGGTSGSGETQYF
V: TRBV3-1; length: 18; J: TRBJ2-6; D: -; size: many; DNA: TGTGCCAGCAGCCAAGGCCCCCGCAGGAGCTCTGGGGCCAACGTCCTGACTTTC; CDR3: CASSQGPRRSSGANVLTF
V: TRBV28; length: 14; J: TRBJ2-1; D: TRBD2; size: many; DNA: TGTGCCAGCAGTTTCCGGGACTACTACAATGAGCAGTTCTTC; CDR3: CASSFRDYYNEQFF
V: TRBV20-1; length: 15; J: TRBJ2-2; D: TRBD2; size: many; DNA: TGCAGTGCACTAGCGGGGTACCCGAACACCGGGGAGCTGTTTTTT; CDR3: CSALAGYPNTGELFF
V: TRBV11-1; length: 12; J: TRBJ2-1; D: -; size: few; DNA: TGTGCCAGCAGCTTAGGACGGTTTAAGCAGTTCTTC; CDR3: CASSLGRFKQFF
V: TRBV5-1; length: 17; J: TRBJ2-1; D: -; size: -; DNA: TGCGCCAGCAGCTTTCGTGGGGGGACCCGCAACCACAATGAGCAGTTCTTC; CDR3: CASSFRGGTRNHNEQFF
V: TRBV2; length: 15; J: TRBJ2-5; D: -; size: -; DNA: TGTGCCAGCAGTGAAGGTGGGGGAGGATTCGAGACCCAGTACTTC; CDR3: CASSEGGGGFETQYF
V: TRBV20-1; length: 13; J: TRBJ2-1; D: -; size: many; DNA: TGCAGTGCTGTTAGACAGAGTTACAATGAGCAGTTCTTC; CDR3: CSAVRQSYNEQFF
V: TRBV29-1; length: 11; J: TRBJ2-4; D: -; size: many; DNA: TGCAGCGTTGATAAAGAAAACATTCAGTACTTC; CDR3: CSVDKENIQYF
V: TRBV5-5; length: 15; J: TRBJ2-5; D: TRBD1; size: many; DNA: TGTGCCAGCAGCGTGCCCGGGACAGGGCAAGAGACCCAGTACTTC; CDR3: CASSVPGTGQETQYF
V: TRBV7-9; length: 16; J: TRBJ1-4; D: -; size: few; DNA: TGTGCCAGCAGCGAAAGCCCGCCCGGCGGGGGTGAAAAACTGTTTTTT; CDR3: CASSESPPGGGEKLFF
V: TRBV5-4; length: 15; J: TRBJ2-5; D: TRBD2; size: few; DNA: TGTGCCAGCAGCTTGGAGGCGGGAGGGCCAGAGACCCAGTACTTC; CDR3: CASSLEAGGPETQYF
V: TRBV4-3; length: 15; J: TRBJ2-1; D: TRBD2; size: many; DNA: TGCGCCAGCACCGGGGGACTAGCGGGAGCCTATGAGCAGTTCTTC; CDR3: CASTGGLAGAYEQFF
V: TRBV7-9; length: 14; J: TRBJ2-1; D: -; size: many; DNA: TGTGCCAGCAGCTTAGGGAACCTGCGGGATGAGCAGTTCTTC; CDR3: CASSLGNLRDEQFF
V: TRBV7-9; length: 14; J: TRBJ2-7; D: TRBD1; size: -; DNA: TGTGCCAGCAGCTTAGAGACAGGGGTCTACGAGCAGTACTTC; CDR3: CASSLETGVYEQYF
V: TRBV6-5; length: 15; J: TRBJ2-7; D: TRBD2; size: few; DNA: TGTGCCAGCACCCACGAGGGAGGGTCCTTATACGAGCAGTACTTC; CDR3: CASTHEGGSLYEQYF
V: TRBV5-1; length: 16; J: TRBJ2-1; D: TRBD2; size: -; DNA: TGCGCCAGCAGCTTCTCCGGGACTAGCGGGAGTAATGAGCAGTTCTTC; CDR3: CASSFSGTSGSNEQFF
V: TRBV3-1; length: 16; J: TRBJ2-1; D: TRBD2; size: few; DNA: TGTGCCAGCAGCCAAGGAAAAGGGAGGGCCTACAATGAGCAGTTCTTC; CDR3: CASSQGKGRAYNEQFF
V: TRBV9; length: 15; J: TRBJ2-1; D: -; size: many; DNA: TGTGCCAGCAGCGTAGGAAGCGGCGGCTACAATGAGCAGTTCTTC; CDR3: CASSVGSGGYNEQFF
V: TRBV7-6; length: 15; J: TRBJ2-1; D: -; size: many; DNA: TGTGCCAGCAGCAGAGCTACTTCCCCCTACAATGAGCAGTTCTTC; CDR3: CASSRATSPYNEQFF
V: TRBV12-3/TRBV12-4; length: 14; J: TRBJ2-7; D: -; size: once; DNA: TGTGCCAGCAGTTTTAGGACAGCGTCCTACGAGCAGTACTTC; CDR3: CASSFRTASYEQYF
V: TRBV28; length: 16; J: TRBJ2-5; D: -; size: many; DNA: TGTGCCAGCAGTTTACGTCCGGGTCGGAGTCAAGAGACCCAGTACTTC; CDR3: CASSLRPGRSQETQYF
V: TRBV7-8; length: 16; J: TRBJ1-3; D: TRBD1; size: few; DNA: TGTGCCAGCAGCTTTCGCCAGGGGGCAACTGGAAACACCATATATTTT; CDR3: CASSFRQGATGNTIYF
V: TRBV20-1; length: 14; J: TRBJ2-7; D: TRBD2; size: few; DNA: TGCAGTGCTAGCCGGTCCGGGAGGCCGGGCGAGCAGTACTTC; CDR3: CSASRSGRPGEQYF
V: TRBV29-1; length: 13; J: TRBJ2-2; D: -; size: -; DNA: TGCAGCGTCGAACTTCGACGGACCGGGGAGCTGTTTTTT; CDR3: CSVELRRTGELFF
V: TRBV29-1; length: 15; J: TRBJ2-2; D: -; size: few; DNA: TGCAGCGCCACCCCCGGGACCGGGCACACCGGGGAGCTGTTTTTT; CDR3: CSATPGTGHTGELFF
V: TRBV28; length: 11; J: TRBJ1-5; D: -; size: few; DNA: TGTGCCAGCAGAACTAATCAGCCCCAGCATTTT; CDR3: CASRTNQPQHF
V: TRBV15; length: 14; J: TRBJ1-2; D: TRBD1; size: few; DNA: TGTGCCACCAGCTTACAGGGGGCCAGGGGAAGCTACACCTTC; CDR3: CATSLQGARGSYTF
V: TRBV6-2/TRBV6-3; length: 15; J: TRBJ1-5; D: TRBD1; size: many; DNA: TGTGCCAGCAGCCCCTGGGACAGGGTAAATCAGCCCCAGCATTTT; CDR3: CASSPWDRVNQPQHF
V: TRBV29-1; length: 13; J: TRBJ2-1; D: -; size: many; DNA: TGCAGCGTTGTGTCACAGGGTGTTGGAGAGCAGTTCTTC; CDR3: CSVVSQGVGEQFF
V: TRBV9; length: 16; J: TRBJ2-1; D: -; size: -; DNA: TGTGCCAGCAGCGTAGGTCCCTCCGGGACTTACAATGAGCAGTTCTTC; CDR3: CASSVGPSGTYNEQFF
V: TRBV6-2/TRBV6-3; length: 15; J: TRBJ2-7; D: -; size: many; DNA: TGTGCCAGCAGTTACTCGAATAGGTCTCCCTACGAGCAGTACTTC; CDR3: CASSYSNRSPYEQYF
V: TRBV19; length: 15; J: TRBJ2-7; D: TRBD1; size: few; DNA: TGTGCCAGTAGTATGGAGGGGACAGGTCCCTACGAGCAGTACTTC; CDR3: CASSMEGTGPYEQYF
V: TRBV5-6; length: 16; J: TRBJ2-1; D: -; size: many; DNA: TGTGCCAGCAGCCTCCGGACCGGGAGCTCCTACAATGAGCAGTTCTTC; CDR3: CASSLRTGSSYNEQFF
V: TRBV28; length: 12; J: TRBJ1-2; D: -; size: -; DNA: TGTGCCAGCAGTTTACAGCACTATGGCTACACCTTC; CDR3: CASSLQHYGYTF
V: TRBV5-1; length: 13; J: TRBJ2-7; D: -; size: -; DNA: TGCGCCAGCAGCTTGGTTAGGGAGAACGAGCAGTACTTC; CDR3: CASSLVRENEQYF
V: TRBV4-3; length: 15; J: TRBJ2-7; D: -; size: few; DNA: TGCGCCAGCAGCCAATCCCCCTCCGGCCCCCGGGAGCAGTACTTC; CDR3: CASSQSPSGPREQYF
V: TRBV3-1; length: 13; J: TRBJ2-3; D: -; size: -; DNA: TGTGCCAGCAGCCCCATGCTCACAGATACGCAGTATTTT; CDR3: CASSPMLTDTQYF
V: TRBV20-1; length: 16; J: TRBJ1-5; D: -; size: -; DNA: TGCAGTGCTCCTGAGGGAGGCGGGGAGAGCAATCAGCCCCAGCATTTT; CDR3: CSAPEGGGESNQPQHF
V: TRBV20-1; length: 14; J: TRBJ2-1; D: TRBD2; size: -; DNA: TGCAGTGCTCAGACTAGCGGGCCTTACAATGAGCAGTTCTTC; CDR3: CSAQTSGPYNEQFF
V: TRBV20-1; length: 13; J: TRBJ2-5; D: -; size: many; DNA: TGCAGTGCTGTTCCAAGCGGATCGGAGACCCAGTACTTC; CDR3: CSAVPSGSETQYF
V: TRBV4-3; length: 14; J: TRBJ1-2; D: TRBD1; size: many; DNA: TGCGCCAGCAGCCAAGGGCAGGGGGCAAATGGCTACACCTTC; CDR3: CASSQGQGANGYTF
V: TRBV6-1; length: 18; J: TRBJ2-3; D: TRBD2; size: -; DNA: TGTGCCAGCAGGAGCCACAACCTTATAGCGGGAGCCCCAGATACGCAGTATTTT; CDR3: CASRSHNLIAGAPDTQYF
V: TRBV12-3/TRBV12-4; length: 14; J: TRBJ2-1; D: -; size: -; DNA: TGTGCCAGCAGTCGGACCGCGGGGTCCGATGAGCAGTTCTTC; CDR3: CASSRTAGSDEQFF
V: TRBV10-3; length: 12; J: TRBJ1-1; D: -; size: many; DNA: TGTGCCATCAGTGGCAGGGGAACTGAAGCTTTCTTT; CDR3: CAISGRGTEAFF